This T cell receptor beta chain was identified during a study of OX40 agonist ivuxolimab in advanced cancers. Profiling relied on immunoSEQ multiplex PCR, and the TCRdb table lists in-frame clones only, not all of them. Of more than 55,000 clones in the sample, roughly 92% are singletons; the top ten hold roughly an eighth. Germline CDR1 reads MGHRA; CDR2 reads YSYEKL. The length of the CDR3 is 14 residues. V lost 0 bases and J lost 4, with 10 bases in between. This receptor was taken from an adult with an advanced solid tumor such as melanoma, head and neck, liver or kidney cancer. The sequenced sample was CD4+ or CD8+ T cells sorted from blood, obtained in a trial of the OX40 agonist ivuxolimab. This chain joins TRBV4-1 and TRBJ2-7; D may be TRBD1 or TRBD2 (7 bases each). The CDR3 DNA is TGCGCCAGCAGCCAAGACAGGGGGGGATACGAGCAGTACTTC. The encoded protein is CASSQDRGGYEQYF.